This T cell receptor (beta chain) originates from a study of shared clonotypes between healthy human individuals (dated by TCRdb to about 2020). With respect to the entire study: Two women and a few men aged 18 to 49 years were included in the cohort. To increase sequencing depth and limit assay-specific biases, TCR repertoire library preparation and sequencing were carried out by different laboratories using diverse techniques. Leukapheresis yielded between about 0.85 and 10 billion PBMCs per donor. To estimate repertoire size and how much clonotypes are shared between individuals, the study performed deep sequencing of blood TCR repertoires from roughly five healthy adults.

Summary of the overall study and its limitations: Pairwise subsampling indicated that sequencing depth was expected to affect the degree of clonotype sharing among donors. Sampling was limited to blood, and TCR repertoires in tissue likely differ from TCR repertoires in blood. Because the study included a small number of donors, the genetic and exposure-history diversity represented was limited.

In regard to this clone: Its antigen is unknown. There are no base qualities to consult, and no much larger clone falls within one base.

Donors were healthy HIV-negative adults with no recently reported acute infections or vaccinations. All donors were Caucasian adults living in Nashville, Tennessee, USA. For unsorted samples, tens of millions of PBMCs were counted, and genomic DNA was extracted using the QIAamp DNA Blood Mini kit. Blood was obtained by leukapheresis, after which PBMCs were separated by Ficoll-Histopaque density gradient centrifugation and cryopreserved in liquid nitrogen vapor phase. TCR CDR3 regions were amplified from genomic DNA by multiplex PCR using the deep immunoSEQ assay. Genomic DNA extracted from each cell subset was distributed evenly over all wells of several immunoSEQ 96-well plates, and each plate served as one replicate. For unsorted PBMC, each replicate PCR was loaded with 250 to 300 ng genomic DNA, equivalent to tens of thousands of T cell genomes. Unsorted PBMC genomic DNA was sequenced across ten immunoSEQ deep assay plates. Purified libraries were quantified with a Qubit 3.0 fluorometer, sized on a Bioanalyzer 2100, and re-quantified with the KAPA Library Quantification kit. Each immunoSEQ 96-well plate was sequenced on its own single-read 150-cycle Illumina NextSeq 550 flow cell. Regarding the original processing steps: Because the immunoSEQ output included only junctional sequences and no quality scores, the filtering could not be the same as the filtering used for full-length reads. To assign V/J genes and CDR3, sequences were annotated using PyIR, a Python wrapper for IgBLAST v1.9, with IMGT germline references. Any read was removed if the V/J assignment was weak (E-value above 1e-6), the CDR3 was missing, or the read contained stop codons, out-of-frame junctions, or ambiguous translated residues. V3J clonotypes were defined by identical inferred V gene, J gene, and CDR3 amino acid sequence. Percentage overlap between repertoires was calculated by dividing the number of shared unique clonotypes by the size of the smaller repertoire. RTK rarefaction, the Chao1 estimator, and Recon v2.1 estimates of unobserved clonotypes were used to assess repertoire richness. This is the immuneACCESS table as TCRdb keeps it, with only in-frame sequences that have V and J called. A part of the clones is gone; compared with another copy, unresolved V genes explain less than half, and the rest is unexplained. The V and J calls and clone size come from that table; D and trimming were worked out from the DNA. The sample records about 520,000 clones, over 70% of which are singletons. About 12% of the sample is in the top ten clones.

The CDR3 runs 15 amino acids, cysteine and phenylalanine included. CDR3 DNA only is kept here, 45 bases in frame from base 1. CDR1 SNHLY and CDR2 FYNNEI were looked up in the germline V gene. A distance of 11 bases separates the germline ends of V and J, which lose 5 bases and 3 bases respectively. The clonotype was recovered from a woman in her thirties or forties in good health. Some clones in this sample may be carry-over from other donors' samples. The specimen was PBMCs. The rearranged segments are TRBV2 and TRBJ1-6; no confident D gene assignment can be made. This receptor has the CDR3 CASSRPGDYNSPLHF. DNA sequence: TGTGCCAGCAGTAGACCCGGGGACTATAATTCACCCCTCCACTTT.